This TCR beta chain appears in the sequencing data of a study of graft-versus-host responses after intestinal transplantation (dated by TCRdb to the early 2020s). In terms of the full investigation: The transplants that recipients got were multivisceral, liver-intestinal, or isolated intestinal. Every recipient was given anti-thymocyte globulin induction, followed by roughly 3 years of maintenance tacrolimus and steroids. After intestinal transplantation, graft-versus-host and host-versus-graft alloreactive T cell clones in the graft, circulation and bone marrow were tracked using bulk TCR-beta CDR3 sequencing. To identify alloreactive clones, pre-transplant mixed lymphocyte reaction products were sequenced and then compared with unstimulated pre-transplant donor and recipient T cells. The cohort enrolled about two dozen intestinal transplant recipients, one of whom was a retransplant, and a few patients without pretransplant specimens were excluded. Donor T cell macrochimerism was defined as a peak of at least 4% donor T cells among recipient peripheral blood mononuclear cells. Rather than going through the commercial service, samples from a few later patients were sequenced in-house on an Illumina MiSeq and processed with MiXCR. What the work shows at the level of the full study, not this receptor alone: The relatively low number and heterogeneity of intestinal transplant patients limited the conclusions. GvH clones were found in recipient bone marrow, and some of the GvH clones appeared earlier in ileal mucosa or blood, which is consistent with an intestinal mucosal origin. In patients with donor T cell macrochimerism, the allografts had high GvH to HvG T cell clonal ratios. Early after transplant, declines in HvG clones were associated with peak levels of circulating GvH clones.

Reading the germline V gene gives CDR1 SGHTA and CDR2 FQGTGA. V and J lose 5 bases and 3 bases, and a span of 17 bases separates them. The CDR3 numbers 15 residues from cysteine through phenylalanine. The read is trimmed to its CDR3 DNA, 45 bases read in frame from base 1. Blood samples were collected up to 4 times in the first month after transplant and then at least monthly when available. Points on this clone: Its target antigen remains unknown. No base-level quality is on record; no much larger clone is a single base apart.

Preparation of the library involved the immunoSEQ multiplex PCR assay. Adaptive Biotechnologies carried out high-throughput TCR-beta CDR3 sequencing of genomic DNA for most patients. From the authors' description of their analysis: TCR sequencing data were retrieved from Adaptive's ImmunoSEQ software for roughly 20 patients, whereas a few other patients were processed with MiXCR and VDJtools. CDR3 nucleotide sequences shared between donor and recipient were removed because the origin of such sequences could not be assigned. At least 2-fold expansion over unstimulated cells and a minimum CFSE-low frequency of 0.002% (template counts) or 0.001% (read counts) were required for clones to be classified as alloreactive. Clones detected in sequenced pre-transplant spleen, lymph node, or MLR CFSE-low populations of the donor or recipient were defined as mappable. The cumulative frequency of alloreactive clones was calculated as a percentage of all sequences, weighted by copy number. TCRdb carries this immuneACCESS record with in-frame sequences only. Its versions omit some clonotypes, under half of them owing to an unresolved V gene in the studies checked, with the rest unexplained. V and J calls and clone size follow that table, whereas D and trimming were derived from the DNA. This sample is represented by tens of thousands of clones; around 91% of them were singletons. The ten most abundant clones make up 2.5% to 3% of the sample.

The chain employs TRBV7-3 and TRBJ2-7, with a weak D call of TRBD1 (5 bases match). Specimen: PBMCs, collected approximately four months after intestinal transplantation. The receptor was isolated from a human patient who received an intestinal transplant, so some T cells may come from the graft donor. The DNA sequence is as follows: TGTGCCAGCAGCCAGGGCCCCCCCCCAAGCTACGAGCAGTACTTC. This encodes CASSQGPPPSYEQYF. Reference TRBV7-3 and TRBJ2-7 proteins supply the regions before and after the CDR3; the full variable domain is: GAGVSQTPSNKVTEKGKYVELRCDPISGHTALYWYRQSLGQGPEFLIYFQGTGAADDSGLPNDRFFAVRPEGSVSTLKIQRTERGDSAVYLCASSQGPPPSYEQYFGPGTRLTVT.